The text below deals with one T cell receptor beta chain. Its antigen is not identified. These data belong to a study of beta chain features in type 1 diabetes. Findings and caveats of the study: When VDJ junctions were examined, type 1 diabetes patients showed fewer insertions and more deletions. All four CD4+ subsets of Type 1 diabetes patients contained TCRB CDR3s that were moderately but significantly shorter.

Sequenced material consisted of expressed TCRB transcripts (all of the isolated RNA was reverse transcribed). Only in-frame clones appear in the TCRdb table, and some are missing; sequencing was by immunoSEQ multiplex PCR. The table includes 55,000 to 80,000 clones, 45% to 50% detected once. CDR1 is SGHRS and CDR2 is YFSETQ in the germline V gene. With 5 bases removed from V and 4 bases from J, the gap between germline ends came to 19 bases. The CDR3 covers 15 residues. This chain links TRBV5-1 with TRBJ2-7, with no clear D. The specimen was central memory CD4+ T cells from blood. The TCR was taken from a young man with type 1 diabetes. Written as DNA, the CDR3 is TGCGCCAGCAGGGCCGGCGGCTCCCTGGATTACGAGCAGTACTTC. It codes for CASRAGGSLDYEQYF.